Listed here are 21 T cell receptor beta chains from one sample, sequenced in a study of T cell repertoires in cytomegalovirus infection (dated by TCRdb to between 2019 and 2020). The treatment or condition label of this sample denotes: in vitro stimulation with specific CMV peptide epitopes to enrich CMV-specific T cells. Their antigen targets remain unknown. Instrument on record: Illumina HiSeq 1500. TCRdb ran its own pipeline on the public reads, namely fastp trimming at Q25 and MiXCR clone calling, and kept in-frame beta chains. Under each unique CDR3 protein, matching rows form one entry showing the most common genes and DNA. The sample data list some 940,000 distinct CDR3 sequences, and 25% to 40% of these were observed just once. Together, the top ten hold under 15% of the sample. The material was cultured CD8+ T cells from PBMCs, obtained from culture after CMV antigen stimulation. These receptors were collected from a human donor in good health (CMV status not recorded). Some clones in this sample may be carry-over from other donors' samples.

The CDR3 sequence is CASSLLGVNTGELFF. The CDR3 region has the DNA TGTGCCAGCAGCCTCCTAGGAGTGAACACCGGGGAGCTGTTTTTT. V gene TRBV14 combines with J gene TRBJ2-2; D not resolved. This CDR3 contains 15 residues. CDR1 SGHDN and CDR2 FVKESK come from the germline V gene. The V end was cut by 4 bases, the J end by 1 base, with 10 bases between.

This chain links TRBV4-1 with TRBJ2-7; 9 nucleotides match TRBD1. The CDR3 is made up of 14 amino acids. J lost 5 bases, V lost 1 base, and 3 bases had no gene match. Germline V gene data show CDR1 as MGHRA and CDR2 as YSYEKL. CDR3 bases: TGCGCCAGCAGCCAAGTGGACAGGGGAGACGAGCAGTACTTC. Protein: CASSQVDRGDEQYF.

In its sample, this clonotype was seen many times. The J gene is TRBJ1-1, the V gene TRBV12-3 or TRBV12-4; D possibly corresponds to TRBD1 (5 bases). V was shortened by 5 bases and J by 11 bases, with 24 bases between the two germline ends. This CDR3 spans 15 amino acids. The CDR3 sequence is CASSPSHRDPSRAFF. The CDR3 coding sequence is TGTGCCAGCAGTCCATCCCACCGGGACCCATCGAGGGCTTTCTTT.

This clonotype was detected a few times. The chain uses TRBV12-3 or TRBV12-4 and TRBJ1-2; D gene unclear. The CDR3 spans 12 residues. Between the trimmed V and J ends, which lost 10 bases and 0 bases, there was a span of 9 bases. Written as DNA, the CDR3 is TGTGCCACTTCACTTTCTAACTATGGCTACACCTTC. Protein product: CATSLSNYGYTF.

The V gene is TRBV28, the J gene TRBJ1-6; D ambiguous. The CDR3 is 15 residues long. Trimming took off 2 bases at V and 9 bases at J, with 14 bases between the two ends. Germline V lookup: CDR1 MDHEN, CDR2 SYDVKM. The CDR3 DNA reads TGTGCCAGCAGTTTAGCGGGAGGGAGGGCTTCACCCCTCCACTTT. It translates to CASSLAGGRASPLHF. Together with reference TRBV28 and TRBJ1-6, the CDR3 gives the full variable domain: DVKVTQSSRYLVKRTGEKVFLECVQDMDHENMFWYRQDPGLGLRLIYFSYDVKMKEKGDIPEGYSVSREKKERFSLILESASTNQTSMYLCASSLAGGRASPLHFGNGTRLTVT.

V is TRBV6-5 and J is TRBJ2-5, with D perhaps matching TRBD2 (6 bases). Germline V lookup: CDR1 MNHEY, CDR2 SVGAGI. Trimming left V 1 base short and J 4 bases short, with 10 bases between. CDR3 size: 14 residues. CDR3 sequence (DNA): TGTGCCAGCAGTTACTTCGGGGGATCAGAGACCCAGTACTTC. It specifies CASSYFGGSETQYF.

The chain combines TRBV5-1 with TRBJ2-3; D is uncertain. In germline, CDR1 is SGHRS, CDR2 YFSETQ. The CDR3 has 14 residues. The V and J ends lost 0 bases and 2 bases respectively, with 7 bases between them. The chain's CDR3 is CASSLVSDTDTQYF. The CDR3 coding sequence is TGCGCCAGCAGCTTGGTGTCAGACACAGATACGCAGTATTTT.

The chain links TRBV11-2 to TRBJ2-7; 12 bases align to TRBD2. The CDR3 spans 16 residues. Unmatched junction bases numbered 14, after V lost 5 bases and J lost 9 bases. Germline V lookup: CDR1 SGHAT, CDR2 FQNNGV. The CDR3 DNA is TGTGCCAGCAGCCCCTGGAGGACTAGCGGGGATGAAGGGCAGTACGTC. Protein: CASSPWRTSGDEGQYV.

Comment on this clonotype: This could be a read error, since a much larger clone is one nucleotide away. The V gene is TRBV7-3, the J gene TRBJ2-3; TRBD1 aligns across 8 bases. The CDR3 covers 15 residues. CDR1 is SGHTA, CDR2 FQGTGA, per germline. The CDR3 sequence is CVSSPQGARTDTQYF. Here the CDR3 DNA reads TGTGTCAGCAGCCCCCAGGGGGCAAGGACAGATACGCAGTATTTT.

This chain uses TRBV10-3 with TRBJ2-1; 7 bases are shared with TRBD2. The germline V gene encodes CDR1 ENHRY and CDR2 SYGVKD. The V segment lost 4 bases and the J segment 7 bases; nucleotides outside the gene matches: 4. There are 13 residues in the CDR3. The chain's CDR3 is CAISGEGLNEQFF. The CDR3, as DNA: TGTGCCATCAGTGGGGAGGGGCTGAATGAGCAGTTCTTC.

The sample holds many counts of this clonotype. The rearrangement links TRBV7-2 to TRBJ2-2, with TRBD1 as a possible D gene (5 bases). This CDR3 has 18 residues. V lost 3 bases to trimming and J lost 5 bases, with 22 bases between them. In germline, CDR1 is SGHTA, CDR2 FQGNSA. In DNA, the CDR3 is TGTGCCAGCAGCTTGGCCCGACAGTTTTCTCTTAAAACCGGGGAGCTGTTTTTT. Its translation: CASSLARQFSLKTGELFF.

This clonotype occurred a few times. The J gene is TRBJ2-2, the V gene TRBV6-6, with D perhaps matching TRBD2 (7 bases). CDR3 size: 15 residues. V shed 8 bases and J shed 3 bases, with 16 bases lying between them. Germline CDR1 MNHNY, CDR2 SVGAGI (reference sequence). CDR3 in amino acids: CASSVSGGHTGELFF. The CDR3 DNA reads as TGTGCCAGCTCAGTCTCGGGGGGCCACACCGGGGAGCTGTTTTTT.

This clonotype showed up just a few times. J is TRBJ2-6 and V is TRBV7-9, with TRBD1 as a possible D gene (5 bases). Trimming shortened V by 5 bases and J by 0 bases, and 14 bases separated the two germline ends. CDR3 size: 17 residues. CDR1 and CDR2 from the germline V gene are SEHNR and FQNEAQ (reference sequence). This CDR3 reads CASSRRTGTSGANVLTF. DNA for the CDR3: TGTGCCAGCAGCCGCCGCACAGGAACCTCTGGGGCCAACGTCCTGACTTTC.

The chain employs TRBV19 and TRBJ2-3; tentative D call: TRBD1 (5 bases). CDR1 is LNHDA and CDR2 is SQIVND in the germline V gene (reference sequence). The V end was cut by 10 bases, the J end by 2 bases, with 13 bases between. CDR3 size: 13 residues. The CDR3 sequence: CATDDSYTDTQYF. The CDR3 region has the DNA TGTGCCACAGATGACAGCTACACAGATACGCAGTATTTT.

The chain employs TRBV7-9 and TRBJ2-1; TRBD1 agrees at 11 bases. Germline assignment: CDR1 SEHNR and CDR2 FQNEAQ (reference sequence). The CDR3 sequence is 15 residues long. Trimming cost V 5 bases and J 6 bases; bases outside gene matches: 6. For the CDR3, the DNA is TGTGCCAGCAGCATCACCGGGACAGGGGGCAATGAGCAGTTCTTC. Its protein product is CASSITGTGGNEQFF.

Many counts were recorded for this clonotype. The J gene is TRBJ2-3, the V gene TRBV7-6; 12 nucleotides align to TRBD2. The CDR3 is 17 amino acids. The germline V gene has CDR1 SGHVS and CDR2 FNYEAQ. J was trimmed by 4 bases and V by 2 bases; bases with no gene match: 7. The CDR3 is CASSLLAGGFGPDTQYF. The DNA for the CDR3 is TGTGCCAGCAGCTTACTAGCGGGGGGGTTCGGGCCAGATACGCAGTATTTT.

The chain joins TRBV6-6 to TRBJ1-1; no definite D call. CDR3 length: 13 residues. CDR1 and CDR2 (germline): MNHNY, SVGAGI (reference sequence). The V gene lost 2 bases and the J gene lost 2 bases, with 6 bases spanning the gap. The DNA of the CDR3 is TGTGCCAGCAGTTACACCACTAACACTGAAGCTTTCTTT. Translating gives CASSYTTNTEAFF.

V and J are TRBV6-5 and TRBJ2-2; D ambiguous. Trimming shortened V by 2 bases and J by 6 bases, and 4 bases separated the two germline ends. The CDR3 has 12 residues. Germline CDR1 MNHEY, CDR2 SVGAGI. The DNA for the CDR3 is TGTGCCAGCAGTTACATCCCCGGGGAGCTGTTTTTT. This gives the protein CASSYIPGELFF.

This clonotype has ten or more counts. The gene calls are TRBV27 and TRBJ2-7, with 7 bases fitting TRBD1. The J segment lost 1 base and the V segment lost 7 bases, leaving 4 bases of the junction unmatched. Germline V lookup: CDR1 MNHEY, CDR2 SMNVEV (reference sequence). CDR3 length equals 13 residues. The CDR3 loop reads CASMRQGSYEQYV. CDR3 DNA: TGTGCCAGCATGCGACAGGGTTCCTACGAGCAGTACGTC.

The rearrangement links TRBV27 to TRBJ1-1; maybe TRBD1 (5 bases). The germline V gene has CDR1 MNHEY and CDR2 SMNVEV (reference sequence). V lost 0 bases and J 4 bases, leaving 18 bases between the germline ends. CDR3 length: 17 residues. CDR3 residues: CASSLSGSMLRGTEAFF. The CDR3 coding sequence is TGTGCCAGCAGTTTATCCGGTTCTATGCTGAGGGGCACTGAAGCTTTCTTT.

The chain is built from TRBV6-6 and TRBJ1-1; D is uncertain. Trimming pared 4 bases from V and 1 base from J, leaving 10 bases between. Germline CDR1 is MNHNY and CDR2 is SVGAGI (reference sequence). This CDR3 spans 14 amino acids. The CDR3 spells CASSSLDPNTEAFF. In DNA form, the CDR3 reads TGTGCCAGCAGTTCCCTGGACCCGAACACTGAAGCTTTCTTT.